The next 29 T cell receptor beta chains were all read from a single sample in a study of shared clonotypes between healthy human individuals. Sequencing used immunoSEQ multiplex PCR; TCRdb keeps in-frame clones, though not all of them. The profile shows some 490,000 clones, roughly 80% of them singletons. The sequenced sample consisted of PBMCs. The receptor set was obtained from a middle-aged woman in good health. Some clones in this sample may be carry-over from other donors' samples.

As concerns this clone: This sequence is one base from a far larger clone and is likely a read error. The rearrangement links TRBV30 to TRBJ2-7, with 8 bases matching TRBD2. Germline assignment: CDR1 GTSNPN and CDR2 SVGIG (reference sequence). The CDR3 extends over 15 amino acids. Trimming at V came to 6 bases and at J to 2 bases, leaving 12 bases not matched to a gene. Written as DNA, the CDR3 is TGTGCCTGTAGCCTCGGACTAGCCGGGACCTACGAGCAGTACTTC. This sequence encodes CACSLGLAGTYEQYF.

The count of this clone is one. The J gene is TRBJ1-4, the V gene TRBV7-9, with 7 bases fitting TRBD1. The CDR3 totals 15 residues. The germline gives CDR1 SEHNR, CDR2 FQNEAQ (reference sequence). V dropped 0 bases and J dropped 3; count of bases not matched to a gene: 1. CDR3 amino acids: CASSLATGSNEKLFF. The DNA of the CDR3 is TGTGCCAGCAGCTTAGCGACAGGGTCTAATGAAAAACTGTTTTTT.

V is TRBV6-5 and J is TRBJ1-3; D not resolved. The germline V gene has CDR1 MNHEY and CDR2 SVGAGI. This CDR3 is built from 13 residues. Trimming cost V 4 bases and J 2 bases, with 6 bases left between them. This chain's CDR3 is CASSLNTGNTIYF. CDR3 DNA: TGTGCCAGCAGTTTGAACACTGGAAACACCATATATTTT.

The chain couples TRBV27 to TRBJ1-1; TRBD1 might be the D (5 bases). Looked up from germline, CDR1 is MNHEY and CDR2 is SMNVEV (reference sequence). V shed 4 bases and J shed 3 bases, with 18 bases lying between them. This CDR3 comprises 16 residues. The CDR3 DNA is TGTGCCAGCAGTTACTACCCCGGGACCCGGTACACTGAAGCTTTCTTT. Its translation is CASSYYPGTRYTEAFF.

The chain couples TRBV29-1 to TRBJ2-4, with no clear D. Germline-derived CDR1 and CDR2 are SQVTM and ANQGSEA. This CDR3 is 15 amino acids long. V was trimmed by 5 bases and J by 4 bases, leaving 18 bases between them. CDR3 nucleotides: TGCAGCGTTAGACCCCAAGCCGGACCGAAAAACATTCAGTACTTC. Its protein is CSVRPQAGPKNIQYF.

The chain carries TRBV6-5 and TRBJ2-3; no firm D call. The CDR3 covers 14 residues. The germline gives CDR1 MNHEY, CDR2 SVGAGI. The germline V and J ends were trimmed by 9 bases and 1 base, with 14 bases remaining between them. CDR3 in amino acids: CASRSVAGTDTQYF. The CDR3 bases are TGTGCCAGTAGATCGGTCGCGGGCACAGATACGCAGTATTTT.

The DNA for the CDR3 is TGTGCCAGCAGCCCGAGGGTCCAGGAAAACTATGGCTACACCTTC. Protein sequence: CASSPRVQENYGYTF. This chain links TRBV9 with TRBJ1-2; D is undetermined. V lost 4 bases and J 2 bases, leaving 15 bases between the germline ends. CDR3 length: 15 amino acids. Germline lookup yields CDR1 SGDLS and CDR2 YYNGEE.

For this clone: A much larger clone differs by one base, so this may be a read error. The chain links TRBV25-1 to TRBJ1-2, with D maybe TRBD1 (6 bases). Germline V lookup: CDR1 MGHDK, CDR2 SYGVNS. The CDR3 extends over 17 amino acids. The CDR3 DNA reads as TGCGCCAGCAGTGAAGAGCCAGGGGCCGATTCTTGCTATGGCTACACCTTC. Protein: CASSEEPGADSCYGYTF.

This clone appeared once. This chain uses TRBV27 with TRBJ2-7; 10 bases fit TRBD2. Germline lookup yields CDR1 MNHEY and CDR2 SMNVEV (reference sequence). The CDR3 length is 15 residues. The V gene end was trimmed by 5 bases and the J gene end by 7 bases; junction bases not matched to a gene: 11. The CDR3 DNA sequence: TGTGCCAGCAGTGGGCCGGGACTAGCGTCAGGGGAGCAGTACTTC. Residues: CASSGPGLASGEQYF.

A remark on this clone: It differs at one base from a far larger clone, so likely a read error. The J gene is TRBJ1-2, the V gene TRBV7-2, with a weak D call TRBD1 (6 bases). The germline gives CDR1 SGHTA, CDR2 FQGNSA. This CDR3 has 15 residues. The CDR3 region has the DNA TGTGCCAGCAGCCGCAGACAGGAGCCTAACTATGGCGACACCTTC. It encodes CASSRRQEPNYGDTF. The full variable domain, in which reference TRBV7-2 and TRBJ1-2 provide the parts outside the CDR3, is GAGVSQSPSNKVTEKGKDVELRCDPISGHTALYWYRQSLGQGLEFLIYFQGNSAPDKSGLPSDRFSAERTGGSVSTLTIQRTQQEDSAVYLCASSRRQEPNYGDTFGSGTRLTVV.

This chain joins TRBV19 and TRBJ2-3; 9 bases align to TRBD2. Germline CDR1 LNHDA, CDR2 SQIVND (reference sequence). This CDR3 spans 15 amino acids. V gave up 4 bases and J gave up 4 bases; unmatched junction bases: 6. CDR3 sequence reads: CASSKGTSWADTQYF. The CDR3 nucleotides are TGTGCCAGTAGTAAAGGGACTAGCTGGGCAGATACGCAGTATTTT. Variable domain in full (rest from reference TRBV19 and TRBJ2-3): DGGITQSPKYLFRKEGQNVTLSCEQNLNHDAMYWYRQDPGQGLRLIYYSQIVNDFQKGDIAEGYSVSREKKESFPLTVTSAQKNPTAFYLCASSKGTSWADTQYFGPGTRLTVL.

This clone was recorded at least ten times. The genes are TRBV14 and TRBJ1-3; possibly TRBD1 for D (5 bases). Trimming removed 3 bases at V and 5 bases at J, with 11 bases between. The germline V gene encodes CDR1 SGHDN and CDR2 FVKESK. This CDR3 is 14 amino acids long. CDR3 nucleotides: TGTGCCAGCAGCCAGGCTTTGGGGCGAAACACCATATATTTT. This gives the protein CASSQALGRNTIYF.

The gene calls are TRBV6-5 and TRBJ1-4; D unclear. The CDR3 is made up of 15 amino acids. Per the germline V gene, CDR1 is MNHEY and CDR2 is SVGAGI. The V gene lost 1 base and the J gene lost 8 bases, with 14 bases spanning the gap. This chain's CDR3 is CASSYWGRVGEKLFF. The CDR3 DNA reads TGTGCCAGCAGTTACTGGGGTAGGGTTGGGGAAAAACTGTTTTTT.

The chain couples TRBV5-4 to TRBJ2-5; tentative D call: TRBD2 (5 bases). The CDR3 runs 14 residues. Germline V gives CDR1 SGHNT, CDR2 YYREEE (reference sequence). V lost 4 bases and J 2 bases, leaving 12 bases between the germline ends. The CDR3 reads CASSPPGWQETQYF. The CDR3 DNA is TGTGCCAGCAGCCCGCCGGGATGGCAAGAGACCCAGTACTTC.

The chain combines TRBV28 with TRBJ1-1; 7 nucleotides match TRBD1. Trimming at V came to 6 bases and at J to 0 bases, leaving 4 bases not matched to a gene. Germline CDR1 is MDHEN and CDR2 is SYDVKM. The length of the CDR3 is 14 residues. Here the CDR3 DNA reads TGTGCCAGCAGGGAGGGGGCGTTGAACACTGAAGCTTTCTTT. Its protein product is CASREGALNTEAFF.

This chain joins TRBV1 and TRBJ2-7. TRBV1 is marked as a pseudogene. CDR3 length: 13 amino acids. In nucleotides, the CDR3 is TGCACCAGCAGCCCTGTCGGGACCGGCGAGCAGTACTTC. It is translated as CTSSPVGTGEQYF.

The rearrangement links TRBV10-3 to TRBJ1-3, with D perhaps matching TRBD1 (5 bases). V was clipped by 11 bases and J by 8 bases, with 16 bases between them. Germline CDR1 and CDR2: ENHRY and SYGVKD. This CDR3 comprises 12 residues. The CDR3 sequence is CAVRGPADTIYF. The CDR3 bases are TGTGCCGTCCGGGGCCCCGCAGACACCATATATTTT.

The V and J genes are TRBV4-1 and TRBJ2-3; 7 positions agree with TRBD2. There are 13 residues in the CDR3. Per the germline V gene, CDR1 is MGHRA and CDR2 is YSYEKL. With 5 bases clipped from V and 9 bases from J, the junction kept 8 bases outside the gene matches. The CDR3 DNA sequence: TGCGCCAGCAGCACGAGCGGGGAATTAACGCAGTATTTT. Translating gives CASSTSGELTQYF.

The rearrangement uses TRBV1 and TRBJ2-7; TRBD1 reflects the table's D call only, with no check against the DNA. TRBV1 is deemed a pseudogene. This CDR3 contains 13 residues. In DNA, the CDR3 is TGCACCAGCAGCCATCAAGACACCTACGAGCAGTACTTC. Residues: CTSSHQDTYEQYF.

About this clone: With a far larger clone one base away, a read error is the likely cause. This chain links TRBV29-1 with TRBJ1-1, with D unclear. This CDR3 has 13 amino acids. Germline V lookup: CDR1 SQVTM, CDR2 ANQGSEA. CDR3 DNA: TGCAGCGTTCAAGAGGGCACGAACACTGAAGCTTTATTT. It specifies CSVQEGTNTEALF.

V and J are TRBV27 and TRBJ1-2; 7 positions match TRBD1. V trimming: 0 bases; J trimming: 4 bases; junction bases outside the gene matches: 5. The CDR3 totals 15 residues. Germline V lookup: CDR1 MNHEY, CDR2 SMNVEV (reference sequence). The CDR3 DNA reads TGTGCCAGCAGTTTATCCCGGACAGGTACCTATGGCTACACCTTC. Its protein product is CASSLSRTGTYGYTF.

This clone appeared a few times. The V gene is TRBV10-2, the J gene TRBJ1-2, with D uncertain. In germline, CDR1 is WSHSY, CDR2 SAAADI. V was shortened by 2 bases and J by 3 bases, with 4 bases between the two germline ends. This CDR3 is 12 amino acids long. In DNA form, the CDR3 reads TGCGCCAGCAGTGAGCGGGACTATGGCTACACCTTC. Amino acid sequence: CASSERDYGYTF.

For this clone: It is likely a read error: a sequence one base away is far more abundant. The genes are TRBV4-2 and TRBJ2-3; 8 nucleotides agree with TRBD2. CDR1 LGHNA and CDR2 YNFKEQ come from the germline V gene. CDR3 length: 16 amino acids. The CDR3 DNA reads as TGTGCCAGCAGCCAAGCGCTAGCGGGTGGAGCAGATACGAAGTATTTT. Translated, it gives CASSQALAGGADTKYF.

This clone was seen only a few times. This likely traces to a read error, being one base from a far larger clone. The gene calls are TRBV30 and TRBJ2-3; TRBD2 matches 7 bases. Germline V lookup: CDR1 GTSNPN, CDR2 SVGIG (reference sequence). The CDR3 sequence is 12 residues long. Here the CDR3 DNA reads TGTGCCTGGAGTGTAGGACTAGTAGGTTCTTCTTTT. Its translation is CAWSVGLVGSSF.

This rearrangement joins TRBV6-4 to TRBJ1-1; D gene unclear. The CDR3 sequence is 16 residues long. The V gene lost 9 bases and the J gene lost 0 bases, with 20 bases spanning the gap. Germline lookup yields CDR1 MRHNA and CDR2 SNTAGT. DNA of the CDR3: TGTGCCAGTATAACGGCTTACCCGGAACTGAACACTGAAGCTTTCTTT. The encoded protein is CASITAYPELNTEAFF.

The gene calls are TRBV5-1 and TRBJ2-5; 10 nucleotides match TRBD1. Trimming removed 2 bases from V and 7 bases from J; junction bases left unmatched: 5. Germline CDR1 SGHRS, CDR2 YFSETQ. The CDR3 has 14 residues. CDR3 DNA: TGCGCCAGCAGCTTAAGGGACAGGGGTGTGACCCAGTACTTC. Translation: CASSLRDRGVTQYF.

This clone occurred once. Written as DNA, the CDR3 is TGCGCCAGCAGCTTGACAGGGGGCCTCAATGAGCAGTTCTTC. The encoded protein is CASSLTGGLNEQFF. The genes are TRBV5-1 and TRBJ2-1, with TRBD1 matching over 9 bases. CDR1 is SGHRS, CDR2 YFSETQ, per germline. V dropped 1 base and J dropped 6; count of bases not matched to a gene: 2. The CDR3 is made up of 14 amino acids.

This clone was detected once. This chain uses TRBV2 with TRBJ2-1; TRBD2 matches at 9 bases. Germline V CDR1 and CDR2: SNHLY, FYNNEI. CDR3 length: 15 residues. Trimming removed 5 bases from V and 3 bases from J; junction bases left unmatched: 5. DNA of the CDR3: TGTGCCAGCAGTCCGAGCGGGAGGATCTACAATGAGCAGTTCTTC. The encoded protein is CASSPSGRIYNEQFF.

The V call is TRBV18, the J call TRBJ2-3; no clear D. V dropped 3 bases and J dropped 3 bases, with 4 bases sitting between them. The germline gives CDR1 KGHSH, CDR2 LQKENI. The length of the CDR3 is 12 residues. CDR3 sequence: CASSPATDTQYF. The DNA of the CDR3 is TGTGCCAGCTCACCGGCGACAGATACGCAGTATTTT.